The T cell receptor beta chain under discussion was sequenced for a study of blood T cell repertoires in COVID-19 (dated by TCRdb to 2019 to 2021). About the full investigation: Samples from collaborators originated in the United States, Italy and Spain and spanned both the acute and convalescent phases of COVID-19. The prospective study material was composed of cDNA or gDNA derived from T cells, B-cell-depleted T cells, or PBMCs. The dataset comprised deeply sampled blood TCRbeta repertoires from subjects exposed to, actively infected with, or recovered from COVID-19. A freely available public database, intended as a resource for researchers studying the immune response to SARS-CoV-2, is where the repertoires were released. Samples came from the ongoing ImmuneRACE study (first 160 participants) plus 1,254 subjects from 6 global collaborators. A de-identified subject ID, COVID-19 status, age in years and sex were almost always included in the sample metadata. HLA class I and class II types, where available, came from metadata supplied by the sample provider rather than from assay-based typing.

The CDR3 spans 15 residues, from the cysteine through the phenylalanine. Only the CDR3 part of the read is kept: 45 bases, read in frame from the first base. V is clipped by 4 bases and J by 2 bases, and the sequence between their germline boundaries is 13 bases long. Sequences SGDLS (CDR1) and YYNGEE (CDR2) are obtained from the germline V gene. Collaborating institutions collected whole blood in K2EDTA tubes following their own protocols. For TCRbeta analysis, collaborator samples were shipped as frozen whole blood, as isolated PBMCs, or as DNA extracted from either sample type. What the research found in general, with its limitations: The quantity of clinical and demographic metadata differed by source and by participant and was supplied without curation.

The immunoSEQ Assay, a bias-controlled multiplex PCR, was used to amplify TCRbeta CDR3 regions from genomic DNA. Turning to the authors' computational methods: The number of nucleated cells in each sample was estimated from the amplification of reference gene primers within the assay. To quantify the absolute abundance of each unique TCRbeta CDR3 rearrangement, sequence reads were collapsed and filtered. For each sample, productive Simpson clonality was calculated as the square root of Simpson's diversity index over productive rearrangements. The source is immuneACCESS, and TCRdb retained only in-frame sequences with V and J called. Part of the clones is not carried over; for the studies checked, unresolved V genes explain less than half of this, and the remainder is unexplained. V and J calls and clone size are those listed in that table; D and trimming were worked out from the DNA. This sample lists 110,000 or so clones; just under 90% were detected once. Clones ranked in the top ten supply approximately 2% of the sample.

This clone was picked up one time. Its antigen specificity is not known. No quality values exist for individual bases; no much larger clone is one base distant. The chain was built from TRBV9 and TRBJ2-1, with a weak D call of TRBD2 (5 bases match). What was sequenced was peripheral blood. The TCR originated in a woman aged 45-65 years with acute or convalescent COVID-19. The CDR3 reads as follows: CASSSGLYAYNEQFF. The DNA reads TGTGCCAGCAGCTCCGGACTTTACGCCTACAATGAGCAGTTCTTC.